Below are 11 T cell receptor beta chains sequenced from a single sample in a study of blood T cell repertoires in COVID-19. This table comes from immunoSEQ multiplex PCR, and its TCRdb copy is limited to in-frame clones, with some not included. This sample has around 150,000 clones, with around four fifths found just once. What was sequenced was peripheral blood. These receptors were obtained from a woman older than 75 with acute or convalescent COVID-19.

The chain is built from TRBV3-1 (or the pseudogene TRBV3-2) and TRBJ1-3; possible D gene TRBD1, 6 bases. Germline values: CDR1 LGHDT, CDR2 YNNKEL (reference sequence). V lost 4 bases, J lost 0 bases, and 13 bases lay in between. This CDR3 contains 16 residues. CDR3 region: CASSRRNRVSGNTIYF. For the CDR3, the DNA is TGTGCCAGCAGCCGACGAAACAGGGTCTCTGGAAACACCATATATTTT.

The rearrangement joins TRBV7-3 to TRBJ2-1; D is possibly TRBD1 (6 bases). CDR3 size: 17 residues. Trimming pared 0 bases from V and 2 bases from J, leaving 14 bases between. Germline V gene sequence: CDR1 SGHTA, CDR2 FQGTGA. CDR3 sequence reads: CASSLTFTGQAYNEQFF. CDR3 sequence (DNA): TGTGCCAGCAGCTTAACTTTTACAGGGCAGGCCTACAATGAGCAGTTCTTC.

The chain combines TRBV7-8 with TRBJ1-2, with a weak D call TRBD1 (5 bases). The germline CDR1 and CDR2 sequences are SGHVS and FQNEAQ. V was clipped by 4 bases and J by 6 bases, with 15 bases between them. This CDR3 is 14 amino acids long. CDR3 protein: CASSSIAGDHGYTF. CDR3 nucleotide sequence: TGTGCCAGCAGCTCAATAGCGGGGGATCATGGCTACACCTTC.

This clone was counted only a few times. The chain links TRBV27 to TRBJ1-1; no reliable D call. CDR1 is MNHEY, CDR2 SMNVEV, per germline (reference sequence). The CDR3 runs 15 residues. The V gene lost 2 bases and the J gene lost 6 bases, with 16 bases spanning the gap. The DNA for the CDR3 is TGTGCCAGCAGTTTACTTCAACACCCTCGGGCTGAAGCTTTCTTT. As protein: CASSLLQHPRAEAFF.

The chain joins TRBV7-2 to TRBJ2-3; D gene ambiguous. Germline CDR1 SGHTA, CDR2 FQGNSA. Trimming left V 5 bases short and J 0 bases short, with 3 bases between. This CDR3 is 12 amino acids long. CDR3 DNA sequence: TGTGCCAGCAGCCTGAGCACAGATACGCAGTATTTT. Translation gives CASSLSTDTQYF.

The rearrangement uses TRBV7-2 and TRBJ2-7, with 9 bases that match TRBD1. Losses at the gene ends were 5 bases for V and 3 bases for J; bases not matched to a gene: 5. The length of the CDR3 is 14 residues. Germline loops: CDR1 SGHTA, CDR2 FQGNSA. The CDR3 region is CASSLQGAHYEQYF. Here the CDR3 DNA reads TGTGCCAGCAGCCTACAGGGGGCCCACTACGAGCAGTACTTC.

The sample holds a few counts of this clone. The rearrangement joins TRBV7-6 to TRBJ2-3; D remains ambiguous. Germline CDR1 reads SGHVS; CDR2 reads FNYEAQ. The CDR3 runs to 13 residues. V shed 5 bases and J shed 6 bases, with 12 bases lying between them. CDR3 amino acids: CASSPQVADTQYF. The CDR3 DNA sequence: TGTGCCAGCAGCCCACAAGTCGCTGATACGCAGTATTTT. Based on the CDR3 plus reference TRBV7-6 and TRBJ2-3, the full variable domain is GAGVSQSPRYKVTKRGQDVALRCDPISGHVSLYWYRQALGQGPEFLTYFNYEAQQDKSGLPNDRFSAERPEGSISTLTIQRTEQRDSAMYRCASSPQVADTQYFGPGTRLTVL.

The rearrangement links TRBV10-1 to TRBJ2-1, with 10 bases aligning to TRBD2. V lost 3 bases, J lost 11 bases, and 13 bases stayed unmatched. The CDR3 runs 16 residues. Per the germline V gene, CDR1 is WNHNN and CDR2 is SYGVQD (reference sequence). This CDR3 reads CASSDHLGLARGKQFF. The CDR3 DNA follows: TGCGCCAGCAGTGACCATTTGGGACTAGCGCGAGGAAAGCAGTTCTTC.

The CDR3 reads CASSQLAGDHEQYF. The CDR3 nucleotides read TGCGCCAGCAGCCAGTTAGCGGGAGACCACGAGCAGTACTTC. The chain joins TRBV5-1 to TRBJ2-7; 9 nucleotides line up with TRBD2. The trim removed 4 bases at V and 5 bases at J, leaving 7 bases unmatched. CDR1 is SGHRS and CDR2 is YFSETQ in the germline V gene. The CDR3 is 14 amino acids.

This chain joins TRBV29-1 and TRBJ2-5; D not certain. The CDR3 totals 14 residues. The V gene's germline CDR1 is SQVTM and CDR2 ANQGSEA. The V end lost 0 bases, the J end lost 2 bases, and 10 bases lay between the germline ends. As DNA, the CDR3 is TGCAGCGTTGAAGATATCCTCCCTCAAGAGACCCAGTACTTC. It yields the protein CSVEDILPQETQYF.

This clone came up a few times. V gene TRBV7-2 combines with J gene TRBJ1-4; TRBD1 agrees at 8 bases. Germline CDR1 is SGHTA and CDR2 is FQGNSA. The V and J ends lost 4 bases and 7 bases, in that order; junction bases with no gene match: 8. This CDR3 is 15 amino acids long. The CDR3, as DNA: TGTGCCAGCAGCTCCTACCCAGGGGGCGGTGAAAAACTGTTTTTT. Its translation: CASSSYPGGGEKLFF.